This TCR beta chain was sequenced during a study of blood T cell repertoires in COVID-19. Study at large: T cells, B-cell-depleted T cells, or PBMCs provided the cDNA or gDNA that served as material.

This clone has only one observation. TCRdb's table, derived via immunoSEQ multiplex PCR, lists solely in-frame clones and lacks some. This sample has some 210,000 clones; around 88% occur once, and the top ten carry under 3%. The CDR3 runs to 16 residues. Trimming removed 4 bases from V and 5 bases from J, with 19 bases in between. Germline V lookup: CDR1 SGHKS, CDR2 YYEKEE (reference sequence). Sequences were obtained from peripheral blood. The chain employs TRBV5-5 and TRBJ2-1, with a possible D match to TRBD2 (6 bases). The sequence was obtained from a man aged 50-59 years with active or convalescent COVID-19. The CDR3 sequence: CASSLPNRLVNNEQFF. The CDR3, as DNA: TGTGCCAGCAGCCTCCCAAATAGACTAGTCAACAATGAGCAGTTCTTC.